The clone carrying this TCR beta chain was found a few times. This sample was included in a study of blood T cell repertoires in COVID-19. Background on the study: Whether acute or convalescent, the COVID-19 samples came from the United States, Italy and Spain. In each case, the material was cDNA or gDNA derived from T cells, B-cell-depleted T cells, or PBMCs.

Study processing details: Reference gene primer amplification yielded estimated nucleated cell counts. Repertoires were generated with immunoSEQ multiplex PCR, while TCRdb's copy carries only in-frame clones and drops some. That table supplies the V and J calls and clone size; D and trimming were determined from the DNA. Of around 200,000 clones listed, about nine tenths are singletons. This clonotype originated in a man aged 40-50 years with acute or convalescent COVID-19. Sample: peripheral blood.

The CDR3 loop is CASSFNAGTGGNTGELFF. The CDR3 DNA reads TGTGCCAGCAGCTTTAACGCAGGGACAGGCGGGAACACCGGGGAGCTGTTTTTT. The V and J genes are TRBV11-3 and TRBJ2-2; TRBD1 matches at 8 bases. Germline V gives CDR1 SGHNT, CDR2 YENEEA. The CDR3 consists of 18 residues. The trim removed 3 bases at V and 1 base at J, leaving 10 bases unmatched.